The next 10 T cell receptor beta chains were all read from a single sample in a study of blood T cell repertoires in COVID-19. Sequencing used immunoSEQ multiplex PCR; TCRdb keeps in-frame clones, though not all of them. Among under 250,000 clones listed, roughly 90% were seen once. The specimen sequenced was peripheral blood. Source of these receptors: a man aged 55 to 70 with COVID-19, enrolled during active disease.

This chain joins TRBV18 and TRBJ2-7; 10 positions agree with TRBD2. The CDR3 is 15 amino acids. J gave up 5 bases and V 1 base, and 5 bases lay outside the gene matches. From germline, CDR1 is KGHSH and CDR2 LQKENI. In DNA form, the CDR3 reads TGTGCCAGCTCACCACAGCCTAGCGGGAGTGACGAGCAGTACTTC. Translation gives CASSPQPSGSDEQYF.

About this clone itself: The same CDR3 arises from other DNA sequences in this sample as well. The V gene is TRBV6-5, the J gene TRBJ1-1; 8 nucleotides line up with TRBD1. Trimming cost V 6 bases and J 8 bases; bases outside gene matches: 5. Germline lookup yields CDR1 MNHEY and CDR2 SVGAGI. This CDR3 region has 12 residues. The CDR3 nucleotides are TGTGCCAGCAGGCGCGGACAGGGAGAAGCTTTCTTT. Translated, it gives CASRRGQGEAFF.

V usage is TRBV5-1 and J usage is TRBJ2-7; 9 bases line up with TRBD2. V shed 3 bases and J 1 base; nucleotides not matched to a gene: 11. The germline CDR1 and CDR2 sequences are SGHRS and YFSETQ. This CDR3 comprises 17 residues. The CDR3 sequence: CASSWNSGGRRSYEQYF. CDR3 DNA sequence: TGCGCCAGCAGCTGGAATAGCGGGGGTCGGCGATCCTACGAGCAGTACTTC.

The CDR3 DNA reads TGTGCCAGCAGCCAAGACGACAGGGGTGAAGCTTTCTTT. This translates into CASSQDDRGEAFF. This chain joins TRBV3-1 (or the pseudogene TRBV3-2) and TRBJ1-1; TRBD1 agrees at 8 bases. V lost 0 bases, J lost 7 bases, and 1 base stayed unmatched. Germline-derived CDR1 and CDR2 are LGHDT and YNNKEL (reference sequence). The CDR3 is made up of 13 amino acids.

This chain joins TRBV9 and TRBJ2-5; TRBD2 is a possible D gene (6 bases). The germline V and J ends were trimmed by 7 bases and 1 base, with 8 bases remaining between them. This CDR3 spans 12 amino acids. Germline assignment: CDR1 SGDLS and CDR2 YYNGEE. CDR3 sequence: CASSGSQETQYF. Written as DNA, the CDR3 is TGTGCCAGCTCCGGGAGCCAAGAGACCCAGTACTTC.

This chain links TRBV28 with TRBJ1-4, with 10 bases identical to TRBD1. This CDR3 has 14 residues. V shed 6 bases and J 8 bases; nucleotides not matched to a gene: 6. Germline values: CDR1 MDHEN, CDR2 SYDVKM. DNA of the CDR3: TGTGCCAGCAGGGCGACAGGGGGCGAGGAAAAACTGTTTTTT. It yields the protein CASRATGGEEKLFF.

CDR3 protein: CASSLAGGRLYGYTF. For the CDR3, the DNA is TGCGCCAGCAGCTTGGCCGGGGGGCGCCTCTATGGCTACACCTTC. The gene calls are TRBV5-1 and TRBJ1-2; the D gene is possibly TRBD1 (6 bases). Per germline, CDR1 SGHRS and CDR2 YFSETQ. This CDR3 is built from 15 residues. The V end was cut by 0 bases, the J end by 4 bases, with 13 bases between.

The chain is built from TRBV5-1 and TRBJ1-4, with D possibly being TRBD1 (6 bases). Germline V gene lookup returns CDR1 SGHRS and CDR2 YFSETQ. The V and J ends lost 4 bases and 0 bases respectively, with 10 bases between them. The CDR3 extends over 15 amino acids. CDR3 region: CASSRTGSTNEKLFF. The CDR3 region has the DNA TGCGCCAGCAGCCGAACAGGGTCAACTAATGAAAAACTGTTTTTT. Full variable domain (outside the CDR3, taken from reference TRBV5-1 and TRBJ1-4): KAGVTQTPRYLIKTRGQQVTLSCSPISGHRSVSWYQQTPGQGLQFLFEYFSETQRNKGNFPGRFSGRQFSNSRSEMNVSTLELGDSALYLCASSRTGSTNEKLFFGSGTQLSVL.

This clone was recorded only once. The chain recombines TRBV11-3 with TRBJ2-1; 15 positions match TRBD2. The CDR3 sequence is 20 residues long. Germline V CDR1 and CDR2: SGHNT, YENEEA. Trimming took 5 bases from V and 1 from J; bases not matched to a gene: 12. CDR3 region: CASSHNGLAGGPGSYNEQFF. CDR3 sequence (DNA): TGTGCCAGCAGCCATAACGGACTAGCGGGAGGGCCTGGGTCCTACAATGAGCAGTTCTTC.

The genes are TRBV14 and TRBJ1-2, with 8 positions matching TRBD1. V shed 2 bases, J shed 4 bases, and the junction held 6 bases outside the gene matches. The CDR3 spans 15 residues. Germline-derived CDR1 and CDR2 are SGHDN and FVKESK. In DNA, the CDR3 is TGTGCCAGCAGCCAACCAGGGACAGGTATCTATGGCTACACCTTC. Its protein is CASSQPGTGIYGYTF.